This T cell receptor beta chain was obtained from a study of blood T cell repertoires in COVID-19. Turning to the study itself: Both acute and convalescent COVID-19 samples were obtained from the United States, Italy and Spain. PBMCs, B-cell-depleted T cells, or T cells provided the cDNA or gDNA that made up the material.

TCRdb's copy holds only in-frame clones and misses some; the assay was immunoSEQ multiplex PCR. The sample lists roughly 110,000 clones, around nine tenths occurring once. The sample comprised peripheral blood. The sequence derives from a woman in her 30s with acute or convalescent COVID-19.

CDR3 amino acids: CASKLAGASGELFF. Here the CDR3 DNA reads TGTGCCAGTAAGCTAGCGGGAGCCTCCGGGGAGCTGTTTTTT. This chain uses TRBV19 with TRBJ2-2, with 10 bases matching TRBD2. Germline V gene data show CDR1 as LNHDA and CDR2 as SQIVND (reference sequence). The CDR3 extends over 14 amino acids. The V segment lost 7 bases and the J segment 6 bases; nucleotides outside the gene matches: 5.